The 15 T cell receptor beta chains given below trace back to one sample, sequenced in a study of T cell repertoires in cytomegalovirus infection. TCRdb independently ran MiXCR on the reads; one entry per CDR3 protein. The table lists 290,000 or so distinct CDR3 sequences, about a tenth of them singletons. The sample was PBMCs. Receptor source: a human donor in good health (CMV status not recorded). Some clones in this sample may be carry-over from other donors' samples.

The chain combines TRBV4-2 with TRBJ2-1; 12 nucleotides line up with TRBD2. The CDR3 has 19 amino acids. From germline, CDR1 is LGHNA and CDR2 YNFKEQ. Losses at the gene ends were 4 bases for V and 0 bases for J; bases not matched to a gene: 10. The CDR3 sequence is CASSPGSLAGGSSYNEQFF. The CDR3 nucleotides are TGTGCCAGCAGCCCGGGGTCCCTAGCGGGGGGGAGCTCCTACAATGAGCAGTTCTTC.

V is TRBV2 and J is TRBJ2-3, with D maybe TRBD2 (6 bases). The germline V gene encodes CDR1 SNHLY and CDR2 FYNNEI. The CDR3 is made up of 15 amino acids. The V and J ends lost 5 bases and 6 bases respectively, with 18 bases between them. The CDR3 reads CASSPSWAGGDTQYF. CDR3 nucleotides: TGTGCCAGCAGTCCCTCTTGGGCTGGGGGGGATACGCAGTATTTT.

This clonotype has only a few counts. This chain uses TRBV20-1 with TRBJ1-2; tentatively, D is TRBD1 (5 bases). With 5 bases removed from V and 6 bases from J, the gap between germline ends came to 13 bases. Germline V gene sequence: CDR1 DFQATT, CDR2 SNEGSKA (reference sequence). This CDR3 region has 12 residues. Written as DNA, the CDR3 is TGCAGTGCTCGTCCGGGGGAGCATGGCTACACCTTC. Amino acids: CSARPGEHGYTF.

This clonotype showed up many times. The genes are TRBV28 and TRBJ1-3, with D hard to call. Germline V gives CDR1 MDHEN, CDR2 SYDVKM. V was cut by 3 bases and J by 4 bases, with 16 bases left in between. This CDR3 comprises 16 residues. CDR3 nucleotides: TGTGCCAGCAGTTTTTGGACCTCCACTGGGGGAAACACCATATATTTT. Its translation: CASSFWTSTGGNTIYF.

This clonotype has only a few counts. The genes are TRBV4-1 and TRBJ2-2, with 8 bases fitting TRBD1. Germline lookup yields CDR1 MGHRA and CDR2 YSYEKL. V was pared by 1 base and J by 1 base, with 5 bases of the junction left unmatched. This CDR3 contains 17 residues. Here the CDR3 DNA reads TGCGCCAGCAGCCAAGTTGGGACAGGCCGGAACACCGGGGAGCTGTTTTTT. Protein: CASSQVGTGRNTGELFF.

This clonotype was seen ten or more times. The chain is built from TRBV12-3 or TRBV12-4 and TRBJ2-1, with 8 bases matching TRBD2. The V gene end was trimmed by 5 bases and the J gene end by 4 bases; junction bases not matched to a gene: 10. The length of the CDR3 is 16 residues. The CDR3 spells CASSTTTGGTYNEQFF. The DNA of the CDR3 is TGTGCCAGCAGTACCACAACGGGGGGGACATACAATGAGCAGTTCTTC.

The chain employs TRBV28 and TRBJ1-2; possibly TRBD1 for D (6 bases). V gave up 4 bases and J gave up 6 bases, with 27 bases separating them. CDR1 and CDR2 from the germline V gene are MDHEN and SYDVKM. The CDR3 runs 18 residues. The CDR3 nucleotides are TGTGCCAGCAGTTATCCATGGGGAACTCAGGGGATATATCATGGCTACACCTTC. This sequence encodes CASSYPWGTQGIYHGYTF.

This clonotype has ten or more counts. This chain's CDR3 is CASSLVPAMNTEAFF. CDR3 DNA sequence: TGTGCCAGCAGCTTAGTCCCAGCAATGAACACTGAAGCTTTCTTT. V gene TRBV7-9 combines with J gene TRBJ1-1; no clear D gene. The CDR3 is made up of 15 amino acids. V was trimmed by 1 base and J by 0 bases, leaving 9 bases between them. CDR1 and CDR2 from the germline V gene are SEHNR and FQNEAQ (reference sequence).

This chain uses TRBV20-1 with TRBJ2-3; possible D gene TRBD1, 6 bases. The germline V gene has CDR1 DFQATT and CDR2 SNEGSKA (reference sequence). Trimming left V 3 bases short and J 3 bases short, with 13 bases between. The length of the CDR3 is 14 residues. The CDR3 DNA reads as TGCAGTGCTAGTAGCAGGGGCTGGACAGATACGCAGTATTTT. Protein: CSASSRGWTDTQYF.

The chain is built from TRBV6-1 and TRBJ2-2; D is possibly TRBD1 (6 bases). Germline V gene data show CDR1 as MNHNS and CDR2 as SASEGT. The V and J ends lost 7 bases and 6 bases respectively, with 15 bases between them. This CDR3 region has 14 residues. The DNA of the CDR3 is TGTGCCAGCACGGGACAAGGGATCCCCGGGGAGCTGTTTTTT. Residues: CASTGQGIPGELFF.

This clonotype was detected ten times or more. The chain links TRBV20-1 to TRBJ2-3, with D tentatively TRBD1 (6 bases). The ends were cut back, 6 bases at V and 4 bases at J, with 11 bases in the middle. Germline CDR1 is DFQATT and CDR2 is SNEGSKA (reference sequence). The CDR3 has 12 amino acids. The CDR3 coding sequence is TGCAGTGCCGACAGGATTTCAGATACGCAGTATTTT. Protein sequence: CSADRISDTQYF.

The CDR3, as DNA: TGTGCCAGCAGTTTGGGAGGGTTCGCCGGGGAGCTGTTTTTT. Translated, it gives CASSLGGFAGELFF. The chain recombines TRBV12-3 or TRBV12-4 with TRBJ2-2; TRBD2 agrees at 7 bases. This CDR3 region has 14 residues. V was clipped by 3 bases and J by 6 bases; unmatched bases: 4.

The CDR3 sequence is CASSQVGTGGDEQFF. In DNA, the CDR3 is TGCGCCAGCAGCCAAGTGGGGACAGGGGGAGATGAGCAGTTCTTC. This chain joins TRBV4-1 and TRBJ2-1; 11 bases align to TRBD1. The CDR3 has 15 residues. CDR1 is MGHRA and CDR2 is YSYEKL in the germline V gene. With V trimmed by 1 base and J by 8 bases, 4 bases remained unmatched.

V is TRBV2 and J is TRBJ1-2, with no clear D. The CDR3 is 10 residues long. Trimming stripped 11 bases from V and 8 bases from J, with 12 bases between. Germline V lookup: CDR1 SNHLY, CDR2 FYNNEI. The CDR3 sequence is CAVYLLGYTF. CDR3 nucleotides: TGTGCCGTCTACCTCCTGGGCTACACCTTC.

The chain joins TRBV7-9 to TRBJ2-7; D is perhaps TRBD1 (6 bases). The germline gives CDR1 SEHNR, CDR2 FQNEAQ (reference sequence). The CDR3 is made up of 14 amino acids. With 1 base removed from V and 3 bases from J, the gap between germline ends came to 10 bases. The CDR3 DNA reads as TGTGCCAGCAGCTTAGAAGGGGGATACTACGAGCAGTACTTC. It encodes CASSLEGGYYEQYF.